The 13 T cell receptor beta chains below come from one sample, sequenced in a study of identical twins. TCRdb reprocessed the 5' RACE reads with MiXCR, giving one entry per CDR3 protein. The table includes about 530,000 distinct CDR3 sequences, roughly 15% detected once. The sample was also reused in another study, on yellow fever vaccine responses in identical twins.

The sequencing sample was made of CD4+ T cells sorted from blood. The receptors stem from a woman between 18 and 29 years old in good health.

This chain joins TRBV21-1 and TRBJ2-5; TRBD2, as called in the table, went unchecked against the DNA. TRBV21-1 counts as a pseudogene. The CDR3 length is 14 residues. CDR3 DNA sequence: TGTGCCAGCAGCTCGCGGGCTAGTGGTGAGACCCAGTACTTC. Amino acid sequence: CASSSRASGETQYF.

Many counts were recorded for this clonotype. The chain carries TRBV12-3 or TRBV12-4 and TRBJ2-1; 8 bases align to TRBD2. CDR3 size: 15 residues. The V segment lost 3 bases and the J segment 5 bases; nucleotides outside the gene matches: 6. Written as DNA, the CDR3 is TGTGCCAGCAGTTTGAGGACTAGCAGACACAATGAGCAGTTCTTC. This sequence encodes CASSLRTSRHNEQFF.

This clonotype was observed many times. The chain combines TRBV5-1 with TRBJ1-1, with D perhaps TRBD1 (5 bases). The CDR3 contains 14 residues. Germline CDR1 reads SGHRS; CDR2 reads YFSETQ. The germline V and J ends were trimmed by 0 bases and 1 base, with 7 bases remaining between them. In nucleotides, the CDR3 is TGCGCCAGCAGCTTGGCCGGGGGGAACACTGAAGCTTTCTTT. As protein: CASSLAGGNTEAFF.

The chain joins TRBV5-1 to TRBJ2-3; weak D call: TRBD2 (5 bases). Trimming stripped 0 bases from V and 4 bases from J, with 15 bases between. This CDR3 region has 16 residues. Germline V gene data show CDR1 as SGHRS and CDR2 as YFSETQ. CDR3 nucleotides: TGCGCCAGCAGCTTGGCCGGAGTGGGGAGCGCAGATACGCAGTATTTT. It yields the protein CASSLAGVGSADTQYF.

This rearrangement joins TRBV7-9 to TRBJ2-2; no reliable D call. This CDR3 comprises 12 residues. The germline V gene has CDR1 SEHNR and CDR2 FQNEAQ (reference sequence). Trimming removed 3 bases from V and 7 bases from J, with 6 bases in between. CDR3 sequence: CASSFAFGELFF. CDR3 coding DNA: TGTGCCAGCAGCTTTGCGTTCGGGGAGCTGTTTTTT.

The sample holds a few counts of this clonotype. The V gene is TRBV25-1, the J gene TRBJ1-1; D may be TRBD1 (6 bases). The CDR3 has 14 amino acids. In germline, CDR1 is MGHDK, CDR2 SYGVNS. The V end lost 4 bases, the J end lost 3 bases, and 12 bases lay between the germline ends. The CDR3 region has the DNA TGTGCCAGCAGTGGCCCGAACAGGGACACTGAAGCTTTCTTT. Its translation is CASSGPNRDTEAFF.

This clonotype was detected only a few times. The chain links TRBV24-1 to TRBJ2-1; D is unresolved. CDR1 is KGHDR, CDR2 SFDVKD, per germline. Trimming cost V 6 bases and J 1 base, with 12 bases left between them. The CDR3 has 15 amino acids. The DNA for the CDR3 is TGTGCCACCAGTTCGGACGGCCCTTCCTACAATGAGCAGTTCTTC. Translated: CATSSDGPSYNEQFF.

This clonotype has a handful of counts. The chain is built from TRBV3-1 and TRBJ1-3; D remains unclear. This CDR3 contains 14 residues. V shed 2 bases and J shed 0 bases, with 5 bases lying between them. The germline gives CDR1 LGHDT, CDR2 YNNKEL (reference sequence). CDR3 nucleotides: TGTGCCAGCAGCCAAACGGTCTCTGGAAACACCATATATTTT. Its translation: CASSQTVSGNTIYF.

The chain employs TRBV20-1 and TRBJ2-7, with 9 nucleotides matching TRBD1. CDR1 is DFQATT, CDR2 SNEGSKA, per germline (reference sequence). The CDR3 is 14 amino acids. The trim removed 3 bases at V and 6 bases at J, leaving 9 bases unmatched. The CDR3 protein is CSASTGTGPREQYF. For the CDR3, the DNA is TGCAGTGCTAGTACCGGGACAGGGCCTCGCGAGCAGTACTTC.

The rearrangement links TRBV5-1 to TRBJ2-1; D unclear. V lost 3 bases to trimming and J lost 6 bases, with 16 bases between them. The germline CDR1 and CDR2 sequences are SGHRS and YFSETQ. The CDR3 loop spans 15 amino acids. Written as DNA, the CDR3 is TGCGCCAGCAGCTCCTACGCGCTACGGGTCAATGAGCAGTTCTTC. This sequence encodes CASSSYALRVNEQFF.

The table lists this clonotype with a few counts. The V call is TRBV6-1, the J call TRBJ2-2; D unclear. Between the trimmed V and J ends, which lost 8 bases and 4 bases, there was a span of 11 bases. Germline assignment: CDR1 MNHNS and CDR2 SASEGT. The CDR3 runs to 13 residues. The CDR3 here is CASARAVTGELFF. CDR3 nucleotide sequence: TGTGCCAGCGCAAGGGCCGTCACCGGGGAGCTGTTTTTT.

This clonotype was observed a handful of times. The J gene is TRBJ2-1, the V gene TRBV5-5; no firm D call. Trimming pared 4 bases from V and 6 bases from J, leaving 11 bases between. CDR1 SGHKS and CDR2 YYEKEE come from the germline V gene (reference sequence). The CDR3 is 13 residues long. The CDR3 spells CASSHSRSNEQFF. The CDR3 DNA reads TGTGCCAGCAGCCATTCGAGGAGCAATGAGCAGTTCTTC.

CDR3: CASSLVTSDTQYF. The CDR3 region has the DNA TGCGCCAGCAGCTTGGTGACTTCTGATACGCAGTATTTT. This sequence joins TRBV5-1 and TRBJ2-3; D not resolved. Trimming cost V 0 bases and J 6 bases, with 8 bases left between them. This CDR3 contains 13 residues. Per the germline V gene, CDR1 is SGHRS and CDR2 is YFSETQ.